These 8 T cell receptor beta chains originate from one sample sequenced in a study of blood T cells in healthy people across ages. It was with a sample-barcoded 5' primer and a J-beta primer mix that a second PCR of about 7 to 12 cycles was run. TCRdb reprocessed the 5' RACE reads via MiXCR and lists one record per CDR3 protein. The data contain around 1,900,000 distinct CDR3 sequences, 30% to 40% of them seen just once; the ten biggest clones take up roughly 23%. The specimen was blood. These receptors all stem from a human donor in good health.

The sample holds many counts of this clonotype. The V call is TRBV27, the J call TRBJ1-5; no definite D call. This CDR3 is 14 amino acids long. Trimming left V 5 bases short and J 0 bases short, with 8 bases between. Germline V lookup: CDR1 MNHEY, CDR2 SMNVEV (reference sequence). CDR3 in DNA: TGTGCCAGCAGTCCCCTGGGTAGCAATCAGCCCCAGCATTTT. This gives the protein CASSPLGSNQPQHF.

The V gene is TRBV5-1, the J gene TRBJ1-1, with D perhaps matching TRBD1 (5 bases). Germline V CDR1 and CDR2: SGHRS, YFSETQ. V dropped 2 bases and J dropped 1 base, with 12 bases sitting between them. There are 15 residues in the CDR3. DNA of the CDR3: TGCGCCAGCAGCTTTACCAGGGCGGGGAACACTGAAGCTTTCTTT. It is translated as CASSFTRAGNTEAFF.

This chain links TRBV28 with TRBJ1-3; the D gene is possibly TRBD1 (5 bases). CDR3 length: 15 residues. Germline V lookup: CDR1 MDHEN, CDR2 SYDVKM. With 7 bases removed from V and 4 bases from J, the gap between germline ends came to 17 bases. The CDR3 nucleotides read TGTGCCAGCAACGAAGGGGTCGACCTGGGAAACACCATATATTTT. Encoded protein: CASNEGVDLGNTIYF.

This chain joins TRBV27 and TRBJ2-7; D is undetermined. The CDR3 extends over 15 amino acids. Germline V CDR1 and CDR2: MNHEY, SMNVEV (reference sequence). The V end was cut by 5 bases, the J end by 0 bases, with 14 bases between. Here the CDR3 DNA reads TGTGCCAGCAGTCCATGGAAACGATCCTCCTACGAGCAGTACTTC. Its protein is CASSPWKRSSYEQYF.

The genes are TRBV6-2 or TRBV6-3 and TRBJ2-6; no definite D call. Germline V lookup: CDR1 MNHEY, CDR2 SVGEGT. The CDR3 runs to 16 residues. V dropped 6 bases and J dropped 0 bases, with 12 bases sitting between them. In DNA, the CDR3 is TGTGCCAGCAGCCCTCAGGTCTACTCTGGGGCCAACGTCCTGACTTTC. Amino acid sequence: CASSPQVYSGANVLTF.

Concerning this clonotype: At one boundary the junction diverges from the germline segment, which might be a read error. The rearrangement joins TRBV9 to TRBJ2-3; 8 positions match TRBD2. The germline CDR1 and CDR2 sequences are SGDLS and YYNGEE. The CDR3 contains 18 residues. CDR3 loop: CASSPPLRTSRRTDTRYF. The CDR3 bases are TGTGCCAGCAGTCCTCCACTTCGGACTAGCAGACGCACAGATACGCGGTATTTT.

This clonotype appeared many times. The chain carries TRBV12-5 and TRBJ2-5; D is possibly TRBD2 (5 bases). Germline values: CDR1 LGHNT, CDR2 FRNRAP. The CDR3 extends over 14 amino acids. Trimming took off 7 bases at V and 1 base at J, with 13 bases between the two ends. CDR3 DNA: TGTGCTAGTGCCCGAACTAGGCTCCAAGAGACCCAGTACTTC. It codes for CASARTRLQETQYF.

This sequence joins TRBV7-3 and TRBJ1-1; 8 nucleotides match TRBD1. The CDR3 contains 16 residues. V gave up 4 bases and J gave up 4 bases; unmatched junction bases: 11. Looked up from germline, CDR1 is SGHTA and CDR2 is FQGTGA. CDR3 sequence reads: CASSSGVRTGTTEAFF. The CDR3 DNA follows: TGTGCCAGCAGCTCCGGGGTGAGGACAGGGACCACTGAAGCTTTCTTT.